The clone carrying this T cell receptor beta chain appeared many times. Its antigen is as yet unknown. Germline V CDR1 and CDR2: DFQATT, SNEGSKA (reference sequence). This CDR3 has 14 residues. V lost 5 bases and J lost 2, with 13 bases in between. This sample is drawn from a study of neurological immune-mediated disorders. Study-wide results and limits: There were no CDR3 amino acid sequences shared by expanded clones across subjects, a result suggesting private repertoires in all groups.

The output of every sequencing run, over 190 million TCR-beta sequences, came from 15-18 subjects. TCRdb ran MiXCR on the 5' RACE reads and lists one entry per CDR3 protein. The repertoire holds around 46,000 distinct CDR3 sequences, over 20% seen once, with roughly 25% in the top ten. The sequence was collected from a woman in her sixties or seventies in good health. Sequencing was done on a sample of PBMCs. This chain links TRBV20-1 with TRBJ2-1, with a tentative D call TRBD2 (5 bases). In DNA, the CDR3 is TGCAGTGCTGAGAGAGGGCCAACCTACAATGAGCAGTTCTTC. It is translated as CSAERGPTYNEQFF.